The next 32 T cell receptor beta chains were all read from a single sample in a study of identical twins (dated by TCRdb to between 2015 and 2016). Libraries came from 5' RACE. The listed sequencing device is Illumina HiSeq 2000. TCRdb reran the public reads through fastp at Q25 and MiXCR, keeping productive beta chains. CDR3 protein sequences are deduplicated, and each keeps its most common genes and DNA. The sample table shows 500,000 to 650,000 distinct CDR3 sequences, and 7.1% are seen once. The ten largest clones represent roughly 1.5% of the sample. This same sample was also part of a study on yellow fever vaccine responses in identical twins.

Sequenced: PBMCs. Receptors were obtained from a woman between 18 and 29 years old in good health.

In its sample, this clonotype was seen many times. The chain combines TRBV10-3 with TRBJ2-1; maybe TRBD1 (6 bases). The CDR3 sequence is 12 residues long. Germline CDR1 reads ENHRY; CDR2 reads SYGVKD. The ends were cut back, 10 bases at V and 6 bases at J, with 13 bases in the middle. The CDR3 is CATSTGGNEQFF. The CDR3 region has the DNA TGTGCCACCTCGACAGGAGGCAATGAGCAGTTCTTC.

Comments on this clonotype: A much larger clone sits a single nucleotide away, making a read error possible. The rearrangement joins TRBV5-5 to TRBJ2-3; the D is unclear. The CDR3 extends over 15 amino acids. Germline V CDR1 and CDR2: SGHKS, YYEKEE (reference sequence). Trimming took 4 bases from V and 6 from J, leaving 18 bases between them. The CDR3 region is CASSLGRPRGDTQYF. Here the CDR3 DNA reads TGTGCCAGCAGCCTCGGACGACCCCGTGGGGATACGCAGTATTTT.

This clonotype has more than one count but fewer than ten. V and J are TRBV7-9 and TRBJ2-5; 8 bases line up with TRBD2. Unmatched junction bases numbered 14, after V lost 7 bases and J lost 1 base. CDR1 SEHNR and CDR2 FQNEAQ come from the germline V gene (reference sequence). The CDR3 is 17 residues long. For the CDR3, the DNA is TGTGCCAGCAACGACGAACGGGGAGCGGGGGTCCAAGAGACCCAGTACTTC. As protein: CASNDERGAGVQETQYF.

This clonotype showed up just a few times. The chain carries TRBV2 and TRBJ1-1; 7 positions agree with TRBD1. CDR1 is SNHLY, CDR2 FYNNEI, per germline. Losses at the gene ends were 9 bases for V and 5 bases for J; bases not matched to a gene: 15. The CDR3 totals 15 residues. The CDR3 loop reads CARYLRMTGWTEAFF. CDR3 in DNA: TGTGCCAGATACTTAAGGATGACAGGGTGGACTGAAGCTTTCTTT.

This clonotype has a count of ten or more. This rearrangement joins TRBV12-3 or TRBV12-4 to TRBJ1-1; TRBD1 is a possible D gene (5 bases). The CDR3 has 14 residues. Trimming removed 5 bases from V and 0 bases from J, with 10 bases in between. For the CDR3, the DNA is TGTGCCAGCAGTCGGACACCCATGAACACTGAAGCTTTCTTT. Protein product: CASSRTPMNTEAFF.

This clonotype occurred many times. The CDR3 protein is CASSLGLGPGNEQFF. CDR3 nucleotide sequence: TGTGCCAGCAGCTTGGGACTAGGGCCTGGCAATGAGCAGTTCTTC. V and J are TRBV5-5 and TRBJ2-1; maybe TRBD2 (6 bases). V lost 0 bases and J lost 6, with 13 bases in between. Germline V gives CDR1 SGHKS, CDR2 YYEKEE (reference sequence). The CDR3 has 15 amino acids.

This clonotype was counted many times. The J gene is TRBJ2-5, the V gene TRBV7-8, with 8 bases identical to TRBD1. After removal of 7 bases from V and 4 bases from J, the junction contained 8 bases not matched to a gene. The CDR3 runs to 14 residues. Germline V CDR1 and CDR2: SGHVS, FQNEAQ. The CDR3 nucleotides are TGTGCCAGCACCGTCGAACAGGGGGGAGAGACCCAGTACTTC. Amino acids: CASTVEQGGETQYF.

The V and J genes are TRBV29-1 and TRBJ2-1, with 7 bases fitting TRBD2. The J segment lost 0 bases and the V segment lost 5 bases, leaving 7 bases of the junction unmatched. CDR3 size: 15 residues. CDR1 is SQVTM, CDR2 ANQGSEA, per germline. The CDR3 sequence is CSVPSGRSSYNEQFF. The CDR3 DNA is TGCAGCGTTCCTAGCGGAAGAAGCTCCTACAATGAGCAGTTCTTC.

This clonotype was detected only a few times. The V gene is TRBV2, the J gene TRBJ2-7; D is undetermined. Germline V lookup: CDR1 SNHLY, CDR2 FYNNEI. The CDR3 has 13 residues. V was shortened by 1 base and J by 3 bases, with 7 bases between the two germline ends. The CDR3 coding sequence is TGTGCCAGCAGTGAAGGTGGGTTCTACGAGCAGTACGTC. It codes for CASSEGGFYEQYV.

The chain is built from TRBV5-1 and TRBJ1-6, with a weak D call TRBD1 (5 bases). This CDR3 contains 16 residues. Germline V gene lookup returns CDR1 SGHRS and CDR2 YFSETQ. V lost 0 bases and J lost 5, with 12 bases in between. Here the CDR3 reads CASSLGGREHNSPLHF. The CDR3 DNA reads as TGCGCCAGCAGCTTGGGGGGCAGAGAACATAATTCACCCCTCCACTTT.

The chain joins TRBV25-1 to TRBJ2-1; 12 nucleotides agree with TRBD2. The trim removed 1 base at V and 7 bases at J, leaving 11 bases unmatched. CDR1 and CDR2 (germline): MGHDK, SYGVNS. This CDR3 comprises 18 residues. The CDR3 nucleotides read TGTGCCAGCAGTGAATGGACCGGACTAGCGGGGTCGCGGAATGAGCAGTTCTTC. As protein: CASSEWTGLAGSRNEQFF.

Only a few counts were recorded for this clonotype. This chain connects TRBV2 to TRBJ2-5, with a tentative D call TRBD1 (6 bases). Trimming stripped 4 bases from V and 4 bases from J, with 10 bases between. Germline V CDR1 and CDR2: SNHLY, FYNNEI. CDR3 length equals 13 residues. This CDR3 is CASSAGVGETQYF. The CDR3 bases are TGTGCCAGCAGTGCAGGGGTCGGAGAGACCCAGTACTTC. The variable domain in full, completed from reference TRBV2 and TRBJ2-5, reads EPEVTQTPSHQVTQMGQEVILRCVPISNHLYFYWYRQILGQKVEFLVSFYNNEISEKSEIFDDQFSVERPDGSNFTLKIRSTKLEDSAMYFCASSAGVGETQYFGPGTRLLVL.

This clonotype was seen a few times. CDR3 protein: CASSLRRGYEQFF. For the CDR3, the DNA is TGTGCCAGCAGTTTAAGGCGGGGCTATGAGCAGTTCTTC. This chain uses TRBV12-3 or TRBV12-4 with TRBJ2-1; a possible D gene is TRBD2 (6 bases). CDR3 length equals 13 residues. The ends were cut back, 2 bases at V and 8 bases at J, with 10 bases in the middle.

This clonotype has a count of ten or more. The chain uses TRBV11-2 and TRBJ1-1; D ambiguous. CDR1 and CDR2 (germline): SGHAT, FQNNGV. This CDR3 region has 15 residues. The germline V and J ends were trimmed by 0 bases and 1 base, with 9 bases remaining between them. The chain's CDR3 is CASSLDNWGNTEAFF. In DNA form, the CDR3 reads TGTGCCAGCAGCTTAGATAATTGGGGGAACACTGAAGCTTTCTTT.

V usage is TRBV11-2 and J usage is TRBJ2-5; TRBD1 might be the D (6 bases). Germline V CDR1 and CDR2: SGHAT, FQNNGV. The CDR3 extends over 19 amino acids. Trimming pared 3 bases from V and 5 bases from J, leaving 28 bases between. CDR3 loop: CASSFTGTLRNNPRETQYF. The CDR3 DNA sequence: TGTGCCAGCAGCTTTACAGGGACCCTCCGAAACAATCCTCGGGAGACCCAGTACTTC.

This chain joins TRBV12-3 or TRBV12-4 and TRBJ1-2; D ambiguous. Between the trimmed V and J ends, which lost 3 bases and 8 bases, there was a span of 13 bases. CDR3 length equals 13 residues. The CDR3 spells CASSFMGGKGYTF. The DNA for the CDR3 is TGTGCCAGCAGTTTCATGGGCGGAAAGGGCTACACCTTC.

About this clonotype: With a much larger clone just one base away, this may be a read error. The chain recombines TRBV20-1 with TRBJ2-1; perhaps TRBD1 as D (6 bases). The length of the CDR3 is 16 residues. Germline lookup yields CDR1 DFQATT and CDR2 SNEGSKA (reference sequence). The CDR3 loop reads CCARERGTLSPNEQFF. The CDR3 coding sequence is TGCTGTGCTAGAGAGAGGGGGACACTGTCACCTAATGAGCAGTTCTTC.

This clonotype has a handful of counts. The rearrangement uses TRBV13 and TRBJ1-6; maybe TRBD1 (5 bases). The CDR3 is made up of 16 amino acids. V was pared by 4 bases and J by 5 bases, with 15 bases between. From germline, CDR1 is PRHDT and CDR2 FYEKMQ (reference sequence). The CDR3 reads CASSSGGNPNNSPLHF. The CDR3 nucleotides are TGTGCCAGCAGCTCCGGGGGAAATCCTAATAATTCACCCCTCCACTTT.

This clonotype has more than one count but fewer than ten. The chain links TRBV5-1 to TRBJ1-3; TRBD1 might be the D (5 bases). The CDR3 runs to 19 residues. V was pared by 3 bases and J by 0 bases, with 22 bases between. The V gene's germline CDR1 is SGHRS and CDR2 YFSETQ. This CDR3 reads CASSSRPGTVFGSGNTIYF. The CDR3, as DNA: TGCGCCAGCAGCTCTCGTCCCGGGACGGTTTTCGGCTCTGGAAACACCATATATTTT.

The chain joins TRBV4-1 to TRBJ2-2, with D tentatively TRBD1 (6 bases). With 1 base removed from V and 5 bases from J, the gap between germline ends came to 14 bases. Germline V gene lookup returns CDR1 MGHRA and CDR2 YSYEKL. This CDR3 has 16 amino acids. The DNA for the CDR3 is TGCGCCAGCAGCCAAGGGGCCCGCGACAGGACCGGGGAGCTGTTTTTT. Protein: CASSQGARDRTGELFF.

This clonotype was detected only a few times. This sequence joins TRBV6-5 and TRBJ2-1; 7 nucleotides match TRBD2. With 0 bases clipped from V and 6 bases from J, the junction kept 8 bases outside the gene matches. Germline values: CDR1 MNHEY, CDR2 SVGAGI. The CDR3 consists of 16 residues. The CDR3 sequence is CASSYSLGRAINEQFF. In DNA form, the CDR3 reads TGTGCCAGCAGTTACTCGCTGGGGAGGGCGATCAATGAGCAGTTCTTC.

This clonotype was detected a few times. The chain is built from TRBV20-1 and TRBJ2-2; a weak D match, TRBD1 (6 bases). The germline V and J ends were trimmed by 3 bases and 6 bases, with 14 bases remaining between them. The CDR3 covers 14 residues. Germline CDR1 reads DFQATT; CDR2 reads SNEGSKA (reference sequence). CDR3 DNA sequence: TGCAGTGCTAGGATCCCAGGGGCCCCCGGGGAGCTGTTTTTT. Protein product: CSARIPGAPGELFF.

This clonotype was counted ten times or more. This chain links TRBV5-1 with TRBJ2-5; D assignment may be TRBD1 or TRBD2 (6 bases each). The CDR3 is 14 residues long. Trimming took off 3 bases at V and 5 bases at J, with 14 bases between the two ends. The germline V gene has CDR1 SGHRS and CDR2 YFSETQ. The CDR3 sequence is CASSSGGGGETQYF. The CDR3 DNA sequence: TGCGCCAGCAGCTCCGGAGGAGGGGGGGAGACCCAGTACTTC.

The chain carries TRBV2 and TRBJ2-3; TRBD2 matches at 9 bases. V was clipped by 4 bases and J by 5 bases; unmatched bases: 10. Germline V gene sequence: CDR1 SNHLY, CDR2 FYNNEI. The length of the CDR3 is 16 residues. The CDR3 sequence: CASSGIGAGGLDTQYF. The CDR3 DNA is TGTGCCAGCAGTGGCATCGGGGCGGGAGGGCTAGATACGCAGTATTTT.

This clonotype was observed a few times. The chain combines TRBV5-1 with TRBJ2-5; D unresolved. Germline values: CDR1 SGHRS, CDR2 YFSETQ. This CDR3 has 15 residues. Trimming removed 4 bases at V and 5 bases at J, with 18 bases between. CDR3 loop: CASSEDTWARETQYF. The CDR3 bases are TGCGCCAGCAGCGAAGACACGTGGGCACGCGAGACCCAGTACTTC.

This clonotype was seen a few times. The J gene is TRBJ2-5, the V gene TRBV7-6; TRBD1 or TRBD2 may be the D gene (5 bases each). The CDR3 has 14 residues. The germline V gene encodes CDR1 SGHVS and CDR2 FNYEAQ. The V end was cut by 5 bases, the J end by 5 bases, with 15 bases between. As DNA, the CDR3 is TGTGCCAGCAGCCAGATGGGGGTTGGGGAGACCCAGTACTTC. This codes for CASSQMGVGETQYF. The variable domain in full, with the rest retrieved from reference TRBV7-6 and TRBJ2-5, is GAGVSQSPRYKVTKRGQDVALRCDPISGHVSLYWYRQALGQGPEFLTYFNYEAQQDKSGLPNDRFSAERPEGSISTLTIQRTEQRDSAMYRCASSQMGVGETQYFGPGTRLLVL.

The chain is built from TRBV10-3 and TRBJ1-6, with 7 nucleotides matching TRBD1. This CDR3 is 15 amino acids long. V gave up 3 bases and J gave up 5 bases; unmatched junction bases: 4. Germline V gives CDR1 ENHRY, CDR2 SYGVKD. The CDR3 reads CAISDTGQDNSPLHF. CDR3 DNA: TGTGCCATCAGTGACACCGGACAGGATAATTCACCCCTCCACTTT.

V is TRBV20-1 and J is TRBJ1-6; no firm D call. This CDR3 spans 12 amino acids. CDR1 is DFQATT and CDR2 is SNEGSKA in the germline V gene (reference sequence). Here the CDR3 reads CSGSSYNSPLHF. The CDR3 bases are TGCAGCGGGAGCTCCTATAATTCACCCCTCCACTTT.

This clonotype was found many times. V and J are TRBV20-1 and TRBJ2-7; D might be TRBD2 (6 bases). The CDR3 is 14 amino acids. V was clipped by 1 base and J by 1 base, with 11 bases between them. Germline loops: CDR1 DFQATT, CDR2 SNEGSKA (reference sequence). Here the CDR3 reads CSARGPGLSYEQYF. Here the CDR3 DNA reads TGCAGTGCTAGAGGGCCGGGACTTTCCTACGAGCAGTACTTC.

This clonotype was counted many times. The V and J genes are TRBV29-1 and TRBJ2-1; 8 bases match TRBD1. Germline values: CDR1 SQVTM, CDR2 ANQGSEA. This CDR3 is 13 amino acids long. The ends lost 0 bases at V and 6 bases at J; junction bases unmatched: 1. DNA of the CDR3: TGCAGCGTTGAAGATACAGGGGGCAATGAGCAGTTCTTC. Protein product: CSVEDTGGNEQFF.

This clonotype was detected many times. This chain uses TRBV7-9 with TRBJ1-2; tentatively, D is TRBD1 (5 bases). Trimming took 5 bases from V and 4 from J, leaving 11 bases between them. Per the germline V gene, CDR1 is SEHNR and CDR2 is FQNEAQ (reference sequence). The CDR3 loop spans 13 amino acids. The CDR3 loop reads CASSRGGFYGYTF. In nucleotides, the CDR3 is TGTGCCAGCAGCCGGGGGGGTTTCTATGGCTACACCTTC.

In this sample, this clonotype turned up a few times. The genes are TRBV20-1 and TRBJ2-7; TRBD2 matches 10 bases. Per germline, CDR1 DFQATT and CDR2 SNEGSKA (reference sequence). The CDR3 has 13 amino acids. Germline trimming cut 7 bases from V and 2 bases from J; bases unmatched to any gene: 5. As DNA, the CDR3 is TGCAGTGGGGGGACTAGCGTTGCCTACGAGCAGTACTTC. This codes for CSGGTSVAYEQYF.